What follows describes a single T cell receptor (beta chain). The table came from immunoSEQ multiplex PCR; TCRdb's copy has only in-frame clones and leaves some out. This repertoire shows some 1 million clones, more than 60% found once; its top ten account for approximately 1.5%. The data originate from a study of shared clonotypes between healthy human individuals. Study at large: The study drew on a couple of women and a few men aged 18 to 49 as donors.

The CDR3 sequence is 15 residues long. CDR1 is LNHDA, CDR2 SQIVND, per germline (reference sequence). V was cut by 5 bases and J by 0 bases, with 13 bases left in between. What was sequenced was memory CD4+ T cells sorted from blood. Regarding subset: CD45RA-negative fraction. This chain connects TRBV19 to TRBJ1-2; unclear D gene. The clonotype was recovered from a man younger than 35 in good health. For the CDR3, the DNA is TGTGCCAGTAGTTTCAACCAAGCCTCTAACTATGGCTACACCTTC. Translation gives CASSFNQASNYGYTF.